These 2 T cell receptor beta chains share one sample of origin, sequenced in a study of T cell repertoires in cytomegalovirus infection. TCRdb called the reads again in MiXCR, with one record for every CDR3 protein. The profile covers 680,000 or so distinct CDR3 sequences, with less than 40% appearing a single time and roughly 2.8% taken by the ten largest. Sequenced: PBMCs. The receptors shown here come from a human donor in good health (CMV status not recorded). Some clones in this sample may be carry-over from other donors' samples.

The chain employs TRBV7-2 and TRBJ2-7; 7 bases line up with TRBD1. The V segment lost 5 bases and the J segment 3 bases; nucleotides outside the gene matches: 10. The CDR3 length is 15 residues. CDR1 and CDR2 (germline): SGHTA, FQGNSA. The CDR3: CASSAGDRPLYEQYF. As DNA, the CDR3 is TGTGCCAGCAGCGCCGGGGACAGACCTCTCTACGAGCAGTACTTC. Combining the CDR3 with reference TRBV7-2 and TRBJ2-7 gives the whole variable domain GAGVSQSPSNKVTEKGKDVELRCDPISGHTALYWYRQSLGQGLEFLIYFQGNSAPDKSGLPSDRFSAERTGGSVSTLTIQRTQQEDSAVYLCASSAGDRPLYEQYFGPGTRLTVT.

The V and J genes are TRBV6-6 and TRBJ1-1; 9 bases map to TRBD1. The CDR3 loop spans 17 amino acids. Per germline, CDR1 MNHNY and CDR2 SVGAGI (reference sequence). With V trimmed by 2 bases and J by 3 bases, 10 bases remained unmatched. The CDR3 region is CASSYVPGQGLDTEAFF. CDR3 sequence (DNA): TGTGCCAGCAGTTACGTCCCGGGACAGGGTTTGGACACTGAAGCTTTCTTT.